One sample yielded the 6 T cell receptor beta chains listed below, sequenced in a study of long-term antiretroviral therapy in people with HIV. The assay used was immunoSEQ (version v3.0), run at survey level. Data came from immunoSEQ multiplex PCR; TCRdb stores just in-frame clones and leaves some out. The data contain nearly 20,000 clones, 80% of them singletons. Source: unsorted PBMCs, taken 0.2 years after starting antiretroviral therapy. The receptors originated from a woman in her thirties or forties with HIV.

For the CDR3, the DNA is TGCGCCAGCAGCTTCCGGACAGGGCGGAACACTGAAGCTTTCTTT. Its protein is CASSFRTGRNTEAFF. The chain joins TRBV5-1 to TRBJ1-1; TRBD1 matches 8 bases. J gave up 1 base and V 2 bases, and 4 bases lay outside the gene matches. The CDR3 loop spans 15 amino acids. Germline V CDR1 and CDR2: SGHRS, YFSETQ.

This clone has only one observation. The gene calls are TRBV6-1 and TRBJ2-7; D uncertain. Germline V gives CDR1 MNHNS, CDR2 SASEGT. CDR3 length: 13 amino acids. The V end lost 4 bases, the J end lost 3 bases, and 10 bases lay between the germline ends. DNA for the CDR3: TGTGCCAGCAGTGTTAAGTATCTCTACGAGCAGTACTTC. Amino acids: CASSVKYLYEQYF.

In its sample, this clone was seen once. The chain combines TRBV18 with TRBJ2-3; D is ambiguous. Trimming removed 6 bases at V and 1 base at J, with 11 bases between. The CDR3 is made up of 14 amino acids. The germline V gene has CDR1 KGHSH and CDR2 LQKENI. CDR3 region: CASSPFGGTDTQYF. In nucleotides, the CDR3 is TGTGCCAGCTCCCCTTTCGGTGGCACAGATACGCAGTATTTT.

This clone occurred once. CDR3 protein: CASSPPSGIGGNTIYF. DNA of the CDR3: TGTGCCAGCTCACCACCTTCGGGCATCGGAGGAAACACCATATATTTT. The chain employs TRBV18 and TRBJ1-3, with D unclear. Germline CDR1 and CDR2: KGHSH and LQKENI. Deletions cut 0 bases from V and 4 bases from J, with 13 bases between. The CDR3 runs 16 residues.

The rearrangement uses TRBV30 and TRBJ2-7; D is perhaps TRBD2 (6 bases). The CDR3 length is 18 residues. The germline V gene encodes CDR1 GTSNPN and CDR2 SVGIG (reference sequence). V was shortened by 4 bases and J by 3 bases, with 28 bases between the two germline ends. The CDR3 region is CAWNLEGRTIGLIYEQYF. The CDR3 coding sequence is TGTGCCTGGAATCTCGAGGGCAGGACTATAGGGCTTATCTACGAGCAGTACTTC.

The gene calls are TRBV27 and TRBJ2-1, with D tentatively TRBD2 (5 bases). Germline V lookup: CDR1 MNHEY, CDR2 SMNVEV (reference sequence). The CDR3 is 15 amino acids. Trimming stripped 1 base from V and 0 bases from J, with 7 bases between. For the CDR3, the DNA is TGTGCCAGCAGTTTATACGGGGTCTCCTACAATGAGCAGTTCTTC. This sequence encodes CASSLYGVSYNEQFF.